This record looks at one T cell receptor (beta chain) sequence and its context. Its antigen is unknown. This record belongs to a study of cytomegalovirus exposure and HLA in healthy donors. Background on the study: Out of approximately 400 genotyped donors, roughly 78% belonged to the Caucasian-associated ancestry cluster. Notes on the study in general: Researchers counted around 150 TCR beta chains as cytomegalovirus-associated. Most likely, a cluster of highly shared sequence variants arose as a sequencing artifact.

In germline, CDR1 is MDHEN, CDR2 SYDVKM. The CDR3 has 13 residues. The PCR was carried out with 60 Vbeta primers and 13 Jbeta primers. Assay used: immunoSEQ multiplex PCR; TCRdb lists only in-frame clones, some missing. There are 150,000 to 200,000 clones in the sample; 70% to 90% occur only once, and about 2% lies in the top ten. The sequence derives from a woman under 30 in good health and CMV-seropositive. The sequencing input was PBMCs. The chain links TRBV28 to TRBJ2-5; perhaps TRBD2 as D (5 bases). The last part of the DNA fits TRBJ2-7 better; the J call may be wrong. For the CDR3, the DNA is TGTGCCAGCAGTTGGATCCCCGGGAACGAGCAGTACTTC. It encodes CASSWIPGNEQYF.